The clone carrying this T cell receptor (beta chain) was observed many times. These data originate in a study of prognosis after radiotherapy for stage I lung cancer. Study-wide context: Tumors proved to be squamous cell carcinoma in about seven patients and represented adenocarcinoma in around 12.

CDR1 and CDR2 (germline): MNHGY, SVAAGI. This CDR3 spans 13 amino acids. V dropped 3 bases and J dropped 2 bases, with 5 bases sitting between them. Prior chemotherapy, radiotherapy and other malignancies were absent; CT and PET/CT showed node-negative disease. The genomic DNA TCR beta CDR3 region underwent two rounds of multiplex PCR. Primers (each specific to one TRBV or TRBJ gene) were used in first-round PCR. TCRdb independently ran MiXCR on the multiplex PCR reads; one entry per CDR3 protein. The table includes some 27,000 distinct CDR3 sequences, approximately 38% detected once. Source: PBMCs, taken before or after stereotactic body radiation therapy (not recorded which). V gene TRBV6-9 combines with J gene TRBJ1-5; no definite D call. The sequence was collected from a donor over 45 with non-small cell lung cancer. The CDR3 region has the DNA TGTGCCAGCAGTTACCGGGGCAATCAGCCCCAGCATTTT. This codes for CASSYRGNQPQHF.